Listed here are 28 T cell receptor beta chains from one sample, sequenced in a study of PD-L1 blockade in urothelial cancer. This sample's time point: pretreatment peripheral blood. The assay was immunoSEQ multiplex PCR, and TCRdb's table has in-frame clones only and misses some. The data contain 56,000 or so clones, over 75% of them seen just once; the ten biggest clones take up more than 15%. Material: PBMCs, obtained around atezolizumab (anti-PD-L1) treatment. The receptors shown here come from a man between 65 and 79 years old with urothelial cancer.

This chain joins TRBV6-7 and TRBJ2-2; 8 nucleotides line up with TRBD2. TRBV6-7 is filed as an ORF, its function uncertain. The CDR3 spans 17 residues. The V segment lost 0 bases and the J segment 4 bases; nucleotides outside the gene matches: 7. The CDR3 reads CASSYSIREGPTGELFF. The CDR3 DNA reads as TGTGCCAGCAGTTACTCGATTCGGGAGGGTCCCACCGGGGAGCTGTTTTTT.

This clone was detected only once. The V and J genes are TRBV6-4 and TRBJ2-2; a weak D match, TRBD2 (5 bases). Trimming took off 4 bases at V and 4 bases at J, with 10 bases between the two ends. This CDR3 has 14 residues. Per the germline V gene, CDR1 is MRHNA and CDR2 is SNTAGT. DNA for the CDR3: TGTGCCAGCAGTGGATCGGGATCCACCGGGGAGCTGTTTTTT. It is translated as CASSGSGSTGELFF.

This chain joins TRBV28 and TRBJ2-7; D is perhaps TRBD1 (6 bases). The CDR3 has 13 amino acids. CDR1 is MDHEN and CDR2 is SYDVKM in the germline V gene. The V and J ends lost 3 bases and 6 bases respectively, with 12 bases between them. CDR3 sequence (DNA): TGTGCCAGCAGTTTCATGAGGGGGAGCGAGCAGTACTTC. Encoded protein: CASSFMRGSEQYF.

This chain connects TRBV5-1 to TRBJ1-4; weak D call: TRBD1 (5 bases). V lost 0 bases, J lost 3 bases, and 6 bases lay in between. The CDR3 runs 14 residues. The germline gives CDR1 SGHRS, CDR2 YFSETQ. The CDR3 DNA sequence: TGCGCCAGCAGCTTGGGGGGCCCTAATGAAAAACTGTTTTTT. Residues: CASSLGGPNEKLFF.

As DNA, the CDR3 is TGTGCCAGCAGCTTGGGGGCAGGGGGTTATCAGGGCACTGAAGCTTTCTTT. It encodes CASSLGAGGYQGTEAFF. The chain joins TRBV5-5 to TRBJ1-1, with 7 bases identical to TRBD1. Trimming cost V 0 bases and J 4 bases; bases outside gene matches: 12. CDR1 is SGHKS and CDR2 is YYEKEE in the germline V gene (reference sequence). CDR3 length: 17 amino acids.

This chain connects TRBV12-5 to TRBJ2-7, with 7 bases that match TRBD1. Germline CDR1 reads LGHNT; CDR2 reads FRNRAP. The CDR3 is made up of 15 amino acids. J lost 0 bases, V lost 3 bases, and 5 bases had no gene match. CDR3 bases: TGTGCTAGTGGTTTAGGGGGCGCCACCTCCTACGAGCAGTACTTC. It codes for CASGLGGATSYEQYF.

V gene TRBV5-1 combines with J gene TRBJ2-3, with 8 bases fitting TRBD1. Looked up from germline, CDR1 is SGHRS and CDR2 is YFSETQ. The J segment lost 4 bases and the V segment lost 0 bases, leaving 4 bases of the junction unmatched. This CDR3 has 15 amino acids. CDR3 residues: CASSLGDRIPDTQYF. The CDR3 region has the DNA TGCGCCAGCAGCTTGGGGGACAGGATCCCAGATACGCAGTATTTT.

This clone appeared a single time. The V and J genes are TRBV27 and TRBJ2-7; 10 nucleotides agree with TRBD1. The germline CDR1 and CDR2 sequences are MNHEY and SMNVEV (reference sequence). V was clipped by 4 bases and J by 6 bases; unmatched bases: 9. This CDR3 region has 15 residues. The CDR3 protein is CASSSPGQGVSEQYF. The DNA for the CDR3 is TGTGCCAGCAGTTCCCCCGGACAGGGGGTCTCCGAGCAGTACTTC.

This chain joins TRBV30 and TRBJ2-1, with TRBD2 matching 11 bases. CDR1 GTSNPN and CDR2 SVGIG come from the germline V gene (reference sequence). After removal of 5 bases from V and 10 bases from J, the junction contained 22 bases not matched to a gene. The CDR3 sequence is 18 residues long. CDR3 loop: CAWYKTGSSGRSISEQFF. CDR3 nucleotides: TGTGCCTGGTACAAGACAGGGTCTAGCGGGAGGAGCATAAGCGAGCAGTTCTTC. The whole variable domain, filled in from reference TRBV30 and TRBJ2-1, reads SQTIHQWPATLVQPVGSPLSLECTVEGTSNPNLYWYRQAAGRGLQLLFYSVGIGQISSEVPQNLSASRPQDRQFILSSKKLLLSDSGFYLCAWYKTGSSGRSISEQFFGPGTRLTVL.

The genes are TRBV7-9 and TRBJ1-5; 7 bases agree with TRBD1. Trimming took 5 bases from V and 0 from J; bases not matched to a gene: 10. The CDR3 sequence is 17 residues long. In germline, CDR1 is SEHNR, CDR2 FQNEAQ (reference sequence). The CDR3 bases are TGTGCCAGCAGCGGGGGCAGGGGGAATCATAGCAATCAGCCCCAGCATTTT. Encoded protein: CASSGGRGNHSNQPQHF.

This clone showed up just a few times. The rearrangement uses TRBV5-4 and TRBJ1-4; D gene unclear. V dropped 4 bases and J dropped 0 bases, with 10 bases sitting between them. There are 15 residues in the CDR3. From germline, CDR1 is SGHNT and CDR2 YYREEE (reference sequence). The DNA for the CDR3 is TGTGCCAGCAGCCCCAACAGTGCAACTAATGAAAAACTGTTTTTT. As protein: CASSPNSATNEKLFF.

In this sample, this clone turned up once. CDR3 region: CSARDLSARYF. The CDR3 DNA sequence: TGCAGTGCTAGAGATCTAAGCGCCAGGTACTTC. V gene TRBV20-1 combines with J gene TRBJ2-7; D unclear. This CDR3 has 11 residues. Germline CDR1 reads DFQATT; CDR2 reads SNEGSKA (reference sequence). V was cut by 0 bases and J by 12 bases, with 12 bases left in between.

The genes are TRBV9 and TRBJ2-1, with 7 nucleotides matching TRBD1. The germline gives CDR1 SGDLS, CDR2 YYNGEE. The CDR3 runs 15 residues. The V and J ends lost 0 bases and 4 bases, in that order; junction bases with no gene match: 4. Here the CDR3 reads CASSVGAGGYNEQFF. CDR3 bases: TGTGCCAGCAGCGTAGGGGCAGGGGGATACAATGAGCAGTTCTTC.

The chain has TRBV6-1 and TRBJ2-1; perhaps TRBD2 as D (6 bases). Germline V lookup: CDR1 MNHNS, CDR2 SASEGT. The CDR3 runs to 15 residues. The ends were cut back, 2 bases at V and 5 bases at J, with 13 bases in the middle. CDR3 sequence reads: CASSERDFLHNEQFF. Here the CDR3 DNA reads TGTGCCAGCAGTGAAAGGGACTTCCTGCACAATGAGCAGTTCTTC.

The chain combines TRBV7-9 with TRBJ2-7, with 8 bases matching TRBD1. CDR3 length: 13 residues. CDR1 and CDR2 from the germline V gene are SEHNR and FQNEAQ (reference sequence). The V gene end was trimmed by 5 bases and the J gene end by 3 bases; junction bases not matched to a gene: 3. The DNA of the CDR3 is TGTGCCAGCAGCCAGGGGGCTGTCTACGAGCAGTACTTC. It is translated as CASSQGAVYEQYF.

The chain is built from TRBV27 and TRBJ2-1; TRBD2 might be the D (5 bases). This CDR3 contains 11 residues. Germline CDR1 and CDR2: MNHEY and SMNVEV (reference sequence). Between the trimmed V and J ends, which lost 3 bases and 9 bases, there was a span of 6 bases. The CDR3: CASSFGVEQFF. The CDR3 DNA reads as TGTGCCAGCAGTTTCGGGGTTGAGCAGTTCTTC.

The gene calls are TRBV10-3 and TRBJ2-1; 7 bases line up with TRBD2. This CDR3 is built from 15 residues. Germline loops: CDR1 ENHRY, CDR2 SYGVKD. J lost 7 bases, V lost 0 bases, and 6 bases had no gene match. The CDR3 loop reads CAISESTSGMNEQFF. For the CDR3, the DNA is TGTGCCATCAGTGAGTCGACCAGCGGGATGAATGAGCAGTTCTTC.

V gene TRBV6-4 combines with J gene TRBJ2-5, with TRBD1 matching over 10 bases. The CDR3 sequence is 14 residues long. After removal of 4 bases from V and 5 bases from J, the junction contained 4 bases not matched to a gene. CDR1 MRHNA and CDR2 SNTAGT come from the germline V gene. CDR3 in DNA: TGTGCCAGCAGTGCGACAGGGGGCTCTGAGACCCAGTACTTC. Its protein is CASSATGGSETQYF.

The chain links TRBV5-1 to TRBJ2-5, with D tentatively TRBD1 (6 bases). Trimming removed 4 bases from V and 5 bases from J, with 18 bases in between. Per the germline V gene, CDR1 is SGHRS and CDR2 is YFSETQ. The CDR3 consists of 15 residues. For the CDR3, the DNA is TGCGCCAGCAGCGGGCAACAGGGCCCCCGGGAGACCCAGTACTTC. It yields the protein CASSGQQGPRETQYF.

The J gene is TRBJ1-2, the V gene TRBV9; 9 nucleotides match TRBD1. Germline V gene data show CDR1 as SGDLS and CDR2 as YYNGEE. Trimming cost V 0 bases and J 5 bases; bases outside gene matches: 2. This CDR3 has 14 amino acids. The CDR3 region is CASSVGDREYGYTF. CDR3 bases: TGTGCCAGCAGCGTAGGGGACAGGGAGTATGGCTACACCTTC. Using reference TRBV9 and TRBJ1-2 for the parts outside the CDR3, the full variable domain is DSGVTQTPKHLITATGQRVTLRCSPRSGDLSVYWYQQSLDQGLQFLIQYYNGEERAKGNILERFSAQQFPDLHSELNLSSLELGDSALYFCASSVGDREYGYTFGSGTRLTVV.

In this sample, this clone turned up a few times. The chain uses TRBV7-9 and TRBJ1-2; the D is unclear. This CDR3 is built from 15 residues. Deletions cut 2 bases from V and 4 bases from J, with 14 bases between. The germline V gene encodes CDR1 SEHNR and CDR2 FQNEAQ (reference sequence). The CDR3 nucleotides are TGTGCCAGCAGCTTATCGAGGGAATCTGGCTATGGCTACACCTTC. It codes for CASSLSRESGYGYTF.

The chain uses TRBV11-2 and TRBJ2-5; TRBD1 might be the D (5 bases). This CDR3 region has 14 residues. Deletions cut 2 bases from V and 5 bases from J, with 12 bases between. Germline V gene lookup returns CDR1 SGHAT and CDR2 FQNNGV. In DNA, the CDR3 is TGTGCCAGCAGCTTAAACAGGCTGCAGGAGACCCAGTACTTC. Encoded protein: CASSLNRLQETQYF.

The V gene is TRBV29-1, the J gene TRBJ2-5; TRBD2 is a possible D gene (7 bases). CDR1 is SQVTM and CDR2 is ANQGSEA in the germline V gene. This CDR3 has 16 residues. Deletions cut 6 bases from V and 5 bases from J, with 25 bases between. CDR3 nucleotide sequence: TGCAGCGTGGGAAGAAATAGGGGGGGCTTAGGGGAGACCCAGTACTTC. It encodes CSVGRNRGGLGETQYF.

The J gene is TRBJ2-7, the V gene TRBV5-4, with 13 bases identical to TRBD2. The CDR3 loop spans 15 amino acids. The germline gives CDR1 SGHNT, CDR2 YYREEE (reference sequence). V trimming: 5 bases; J trimming: 5 bases; junction bases outside the gene matches: 7. DNA for the CDR3: TGTGCCAGCAGTTGGACTAGCGGGAGTAGCGACGAGCAGTACTTC. It encodes CASSWTSGSSDEQYF.

The rearrangement uses TRBV4-1 and TRBJ2-7, with 7 bases fitting TRBD1. This CDR3 is 15 amino acids long. Germline lookup yields CDR1 MGHRA and CDR2 YSYEKL. Unmatched junction bases numbered 7, after V lost 3 bases and J lost 2 bases. The CDR3 reads CASSQSVQGTYEQYF. CDR3 bases: TGCGCCAGCAGCCAGTCGGTACAGGGGACCTACGAGCAGTACTTC.

The genes are TRBV7-8 and TRBJ2-5; D is ambiguous. The CDR3 totals 16 residues. V gave up 4 bases and J gave up 1 base, with 16 bases separating them. In germline, CDR1 is SGHVS, CDR2 FQNEAQ. CDR3 in amino acids: CASSSSPRRRQETQYF. In DNA, the CDR3 is TGTGCCAGCAGCTCATCCCCCAGGCGCCGCCAAGAGACCCAGTACTTC.

The chain joins TRBV29-1 to TRBJ1-4; D not resolved. This CDR3 has 11 amino acids. The V gene's germline CDR1 is SQVTM and CDR2 ANQGSEA. V lost 6 bases and J 7 bases, leaving 9 bases between the germline ends. DNA for the CDR3: TGCAGCGTACTGAGTGGTGAAAAACTGTTTTTT. As protein: CSVLSGEKLFF. Complete variable domain (other parts from reference TRBV29-1 and TRBJ1-4): SAVISQKPSRDICQRGTSLTIQCQVDSQVTMMFWYRQQPGQSLTLIATANQGSEATYESGFVIDKFPISRPNLTFSTLTVSNMSPEDSSIYLCSVLSGEKLFFGSGTQLSVL.

This chain uses TRBV5-6 with TRBJ2-7, with 8 nucleotides matching TRBD1. CDR1 is SGHDT, CDR2 YYEEEE, per germline. The V and J ends lost 0 bases and 0 bases, in that order; junction bases with no gene match: 5. CDR3 length: 16 residues. The CDR3 loop reads CASSLGGTGLSYEQYF. In nucleotides, the CDR3 is TGTGCCAGCAGCTTGGGAGGGACAGGCCTCTCCTACGAGCAGTACTTC.